This T cell receptor (beta chain) is from a study of patients and donors after allogeneic stem cell transplantation. A single record per CDR3 protein comes from TCRdb applying MiXCR to the RT-PCR reads. The repertoire holds about 960,000 distinct CDR3 sequences, with roughly 17% as singletons. The V end was cut by 3 bases, the J end by 8 bases, with 11 bases between. Germline V gene lookup returns CDR1 SGDLS and CDR2 YYNGEE. The CDR3 covers 13 residues. This receptor was taken from a human donor who was either an allogeneic HSCT recipient or a stem cell or donor lymphocyte infusion donor (not recorded which). It is not recorded whose cells these are; they may come from a transplant donor. The sequenced material came from blood, either unsorted or a sorted T cell fraction (not recorded which). The chain recombines TRBV9 with TRBJ1-4; D uncertain. CDR3 nucleotides: TGTGCCAGCAGCGCGAATTTGGGGGAAAAACTGTTTTTT. Its protein is CASSANLGEKLFF.